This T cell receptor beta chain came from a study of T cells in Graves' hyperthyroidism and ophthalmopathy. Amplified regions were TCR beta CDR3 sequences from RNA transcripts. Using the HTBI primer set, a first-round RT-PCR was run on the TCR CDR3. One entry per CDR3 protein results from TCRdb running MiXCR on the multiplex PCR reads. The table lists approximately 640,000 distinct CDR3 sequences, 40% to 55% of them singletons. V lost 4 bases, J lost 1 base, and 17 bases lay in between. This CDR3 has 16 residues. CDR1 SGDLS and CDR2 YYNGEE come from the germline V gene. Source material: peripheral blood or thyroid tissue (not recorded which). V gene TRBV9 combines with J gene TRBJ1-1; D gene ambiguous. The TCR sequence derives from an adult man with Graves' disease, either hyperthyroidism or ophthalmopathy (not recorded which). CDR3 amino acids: CASSPRPLGRNTEAFF. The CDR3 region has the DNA TGTGCCAGCAGCCCTAGGCCGCTAGGGAGGAACACTGAAGCTTTCTTT.